Sequencing of this T cell receptor beta chain was carried out in a study of blood T cell repertoires in COVID-19. The overall study: The cDNA or gDNA used as material had been derived from T cells, B-cell-depleted T cells, or PBMCs.

Original analysis: Counts of nucleated cells, estimated from reference gene primer amplification, were obtained. Data came from immunoSEQ multiplex PCR; TCRdb stores just in-frame clones and leaves some out. The DNA gave D and trimming, while V, J and clone size come from that table. The sample shows 100,000 to 150,000 clones, 85% of them seen only once. The CDR3 totals 15 residues. The J segment lost 1 base and the V segment lost 4 bases, leaving 4 bases of the junction unmatched. Germline V CDR1 and CDR2: MGHRA, YSYEKL. This TCR was sampled from a man at least 80 years old with active or convalescent COVID-19. This rearrangement joins TRBV4-1 to TRBJ2-3; TRBD2 agrees at 8 bases. Sequenced material: peripheral blood. In nucleotides, the CDR3 is TGCGCCAGCAGCCGCGGGGGGCTCGGCACAGATACGCAGTATTTT. Translated: CASSRGGLGTDTQYF.